The next 5 T cell receptor beta chains were all read from a single sample in a study of blood T cell repertoires in COVID-19. The repertoire was sequenced with immunoSEQ multiplex PCR; TCRdb's copy has only in-frame clones and lacks some. Seen here are about 180,000 clones, about 90% observed once, and the top ten hold 5.5% to 8.5%. The sample was PBMCs or T cells enriched from blood (not recorded which). These receptors came from a woman between 45 and 65 years old who had recovered from COVID-19.

This chain connects TRBV19 to TRBJ2-7, with TRBD1 as a possible D gene (6 bases). The length of the CDR3 is 15 residues. V was trimmed by 5 bases and J by 3 bases, leaving 17 bases between them. CDR1 and CDR2 (germline): LNHDA, SQIVND (reference sequence). In DNA, the CDR3 is TGTGCCAGTAGTGCAATTCAGGGGTCGGACTACGAGCAGTACTTC. Translated: CASSAIQGSDYEQYF.

The V call is TRBV3-1 (or the pseudogene TRBV3-2), the J call TRBJ2-1, with 9 bases identical to TRBD2. Germline CDR1 LGHDT, CDR2 YNNKEL (reference sequence). With V trimmed by 7 bases and J by 7 bases, 8 bases remained unmatched. This CDR3 region has 14 residues. CDR3 sequence (DNA): TGTGCCAGCAATGCGGGAGGGCCGGGTAATGAGCAGTTCTTC. It specifies CASNAGGPGNEQFF.

The chain combines TRBV5-4 with TRBJ2-7; weak D call: TRBD1 (6 bases). There are 14 residues in the CDR3. The V gene's germline CDR1 is SGHNT and CDR2 YYREEE (reference sequence). Trimming took 3 bases from V and 3 from J, leaving 13 bases between them. In nucleotides, the CDR3 is TGTGCCAGCAGCTCTCCCCTAGGGGGCTACGAGCAGTACTTC. Protein: CASSSPLGGYEQYF.

The table lists this clone with a count of one. The chain uses TRBV6-2 or TRBV6-3 and TRBJ1-1; 8 bases agree with TRBD1. The CDR3 sequence is 15 residues long. Germline values: CDR1 MNHEY, CDR2 SVGEGT. V lost 4 bases, J lost 3 bases, and 7 bases stayed unmatched. CDR3 in amino acids: CASSFGTGGDTEAFF. As DNA, the CDR3 is TGTGCCAGCAGTTTCGGGACAGGCGGGGACACTGAAGCTTTCTTT.

J is TRBJ2-7 and V is TRBV3-1 (or the pseudogene TRBV3-2), with D uncertain. Germline V gene sequence: CDR1 LGHDT, CDR2 YNNKEL (reference sequence). V was cut by 4 bases and J by 9 bases, with 13 bases left in between. This CDR3 region has 12 residues. Here the CDR3 reads CASSPKPTPQYF. The CDR3 DNA is TGTGCCAGCAGCCCAAAACCTACCCCGCAGTACTTC.